This passage covers 32 T cell receptor beta chains from one sample sequenced in a study of cytomegalovirus exposure and HLA in healthy donors. The table came from immunoSEQ multiplex PCR; TCRdb's copy has only in-frame clones and leaves some out. This table has 220,000 or so clones, roughly 85% appearing once. The sequencing input was PBMCs. The source is a young woman in good health and CMV-seronegative.

The chain recombines TRBV6-5 with TRBJ2-7, with 8 nucleotides matching TRBD1. This CDR3 spans 16 amino acids. V lost 2 bases, J lost 2 bases, and 8 bases stayed unmatched. Germline CDR1 and CDR2: MNHEY and SVGAGI. CDR3 region: CASSYQFGQGTYEQYF. The DNA for the CDR3 is TGTGCCAGCAGTTACCAGTTTGGACAGGGTACCTACGAGCAGTACTTC.

This clone was counted a single time. V is TRBV15 and J is TRBJ2-1, with D perhaps TRBD1 or TRBD2 (5 bases each). Germline CDR1 reads LNHNV; CDR2 reads YYDKDF (reference sequence). Trimming stripped 0 bases from V and 0 bases from J, with 9 bases between. This CDR3 spans 16 amino acids. CDR3 sequence reads: CATSRDGASSYNEQFF. For the CDR3, the DNA is TGTGCCACCAGCAGAGACGGGGCCTCCTCCTACAATGAGCAGTTCTTC.

In this sample, this clone turned up once. The chain is built from TRBV30 and TRBJ1-2; tentatively, D is TRBD1 (6 bases). CDR1 is GTSNPN and CDR2 is SVGIG in the germline V gene (reference sequence). This CDR3 region has 13 residues. V lost 2 bases and J 5 bases, leaving 12 bases between the germline ends. In nucleotides, the CDR3 is TGTGCCTGGAGTTCCAGGGGCGGTTATGGCTACACCTTC. Residues: CAWSSRGGYGYTF.

This chain joins TRBV27 and TRBJ2-3, with D perhaps given as TRBD1 or TRBD2 (5 bases each). The CDR3 covers 16 residues. V gave up 7 bases and J gave up 1 base, with 18 bases separating them. Germline V CDR1 and CDR2: MNHEY, SMNVEV (reference sequence). This CDR3 is CASTTLRTGRTDTQYF. CDR3 coding DNA: TGTGCCAGCACTACTCTGAGGACGGGACGCACAGATACGCAGTATTTT.

The J gene is TRBJ2-7, the V gene TRBV6-5; the D is unclear. The germline CDR1 and CDR2 sequences are MNHEY and SVGAGI. The CDR3 sequence is 14 residues long. Trimming removed 4 bases at V and 2 bases at J, with 12 bases between. The CDR3 bases are TGTGCCAGCAGTTTAGCCGCCAACGCCTACGAGCAGTACTTC. The encoded protein is CASSLAANAYEQYF.

The rearrangement joins TRBV27 to TRBJ1-2, with no clear D. Germline CDR1 MNHEY, CDR2 SMNVEV (reference sequence). Trimming stripped 5 bases from V and 0 bases from J, with 7 bases between. The CDR3 spans 13 residues. DNA for the CDR3: TGTGCCAGCAGTCCGAAACCTAACTATGGCTACACCTTC. This codes for CASSPKPNYGYTF.

V is TRBV2 and J is TRBJ2-2; weak D call: TRBD2 (5 bases). CDR3 size: 16 residues. Germline V gives CDR1 SNHLY, CDR2 FYNNEI. The ends were cut back, 4 bases at V and 6 bases at J, with 18 bases in the middle. The CDR3 sequence is CASSGGSGSAAGELFF. The CDR3 coding sequence is TGTGCCAGCAGTGGCGGCAGCGGCAGTGCGGCCGGGGAGCTGTTTTTT.

The rearrangement links TRBV29-1 to TRBJ2-2, with D perhaps given as TRBD1 or TRBD2 (6 bases each). In germline, CDR1 is SQVTM, CDR2 ANQGSEA. The CDR3 has 14 amino acids. Trimming took 6 bases from V and 2 from J, leaving 13 bases between them. The CDR3 DNA sequence: TGCAGCGTCCTAAGGGGGGTAAACACCGGGGAGCTGTTTTTT. It yields the protein CSVLRGVNTGELFF.

The gene calls are TRBV7-9 and TRBJ1-2, with D perhaps matching TRBD1 (5 bases). V was shortened by 1 base and J by 6 bases, with 12 bases between the two germline ends. In germline, CDR1 is SEHNR, CDR2 FQNEAQ (reference sequence). This CDR3 spans 14 amino acids. The CDR3 nucleotides are TGTGCCAGCAGCTTAGGCGGGGACGTCGATGGCTACACCTTC. It encodes CASSLGGDVDGYTF.

The chain is built from TRBV7-9 and TRBJ1-1; 9 bases fit TRBD1. The CDR3 runs 16 residues. Trimming removed 4 bases from V and 8 bases from J; junction bases left unmatched: 14. In germline, CDR1 is SEHNR, CDR2 FQNEAQ (reference sequence). The CDR3 spells CASSSGPTGGAGEAFF. CDR3 DNA sequence: TGTGCCAGCAGCTCAGGCCCGACAGGGGGGGCAGGAGAAGCTTTCTTT.

The V and J genes are TRBV5-1 and TRBJ1-1, with 7 bases aligning to TRBD1. Germline lookup yields CDR1 SGHRS and CDR2 YFSETQ. The CDR3 is 12 residues long. J gave up 6 bases and V 5 bases, and 4 bases lay outside the gene matches. The CDR3 is CASSIGTAEAFF. CDR3 nucleotide sequence: TGCGCCAGCAGTATTGGGACAGCTGAAGCTTTCTTT.

This clone has only a few counts. The rearrangement links TRBV27 to TRBJ1-5; 7 nucleotides align to TRBD1. CDR1 and CDR2 from the germline V gene are MNHEY and SMNVEV (reference sequence). The CDR3 contains 16 residues. V gave up 6 bases and J gave up 0 bases; unmatched junction bases: 8. The CDR3 DNA is TGTGCCAGCAGGACCGGGACAGACTATAGCAATCAGCCCCAGCATTTT. Translated, it gives CASRTGTDYSNQPQHF.

Concerning this clone: Other DNA sequences of this sample code for an identical CDR3. V is TRBV20-1 and J is TRBJ2-5; TRBD1 aligns across 7 bases. The trim removed 6 bases at V and 5 bases at J, leaving 3 bases unmatched. The CDR3 runs to 11 residues. Germline V gives CDR1 DFQATT, CDR2 SNEGSKA (reference sequence). This chain's CDR3 is CSAIRGETQYF. The CDR3 DNA reads TGCAGTGCGATCAGGGGGGAGACCCAGTACTTC.

The chain's CDR3 is CASSLPGRGTETQYF. For the CDR3, the DNA is TGTGCCAGCAGCCTGCCGGGCAGGGGAACAGAGACCCAGTACTTC. The chain couples TRBV11-2 to TRBJ2-5, with TRBD1 as a possible D gene (6 bases). With 5 bases removed from V and 4 bases from J, the gap between germline ends came to 17 bases. Germline V gene lookup returns CDR1 SGHAT and CDR2 FQNNGV. The CDR3 extends over 15 amino acids.

J is TRBJ2-3 and V is TRBV5-1; D ambiguous. The CDR3 consists of 13 residues. The V end lost 3 bases, the J end lost 5 bases, and 10 bases lay between the germline ends. Per germline, CDR1 SGHRS and CDR2 YFSETQ. CDR3: CASSSDPGDTQYF. The CDR3 DNA follows: TGCGCCAGCAGCTCTGACCCCGGAGATACGCAGTATTTT.

This chain links TRBV27 with TRBJ2-1, with TRBD2 matching 10 bases. The CDR3 has 18 residues. V was clipped by 0 bases and J by 2 bases; unmatched bases: 7. Germline CDR1 MNHEY, CDR2 SMNVEV (reference sequence). The chain's CDR3 is CASSLSVPSGGPYNEQFF. The CDR3 DNA follows: TGTGCCAGCAGTTTATCGGTGCCTAGCGGGGGCCCCTACAATGAGCAGTTCTTC.

This chain joins TRBV5-1 and TRBJ1-3, with 8 bases matching TRBD1. CDR3 length: 15 amino acids. Trimming cost V 3 bases and J 0 bases; bases outside gene matches: 2. In germline, CDR1 is SGHRS, CDR2 YFSETQ. This chain's CDR3 is CASSSGTGSGNTIYF. The CDR3 nucleotides read TGCGCCAGCAGCTCCGGGACAGGCTCTGGAAACACCATATATTTT.

This rearrangement joins TRBV7-6 to TRBJ1-1; tentative D call: TRBD1 (5 bases). Looked up from germline, CDR1 is SGHVS and CDR2 is FNYEAQ. Between the trimmed V and J ends, which lost 3 bases and 5 bases, there was a span of 19 bases. The length of the CDR3 is 16 residues. CDR3 region: CASSLGTAGIETEAFF. The CDR3, as DNA: TGTGCCAGCAGCTTGGGGACGGCAGGGATTGAAACTGAAGCTTTCTTT.

This clone was recorded once. V is TRBV4-1 and J is TRBJ1-2, with a possible D match to TRBD1 (5 bases). CDR3 length: 13 residues. CDR1 is MGHRA, CDR2 YSYEKL, per germline. V shed 2 bases and J shed 14 bases, with 18 bases lying between them. CDR3 amino acids: CASSQIPLQQETF. As DNA, the CDR3 is TGCGCCAGCAGCCAAATTCCTCTCCAACAGGAAACCTTC.

The chain employs TRBV7-2 and TRBJ2-7, with D uncertain. With 1 base removed from V and 4 bases from J, the gap between germline ends came to 5 bases. Germline V gene data show CDR1 as SGHTA and CDR2 as FQGNSA. CDR3 length: 12 residues. The CDR3 nucleotides are TGTGCCAGCAGCTTAGATGAATACGAGCAGTACTTC. Amino acid sequence: CASSLDEYEQYF.

The gene calls are TRBV28 and TRBJ2-2, with a possible D match to TRBD1 (5 bases). Deletions cut 2 bases from V and 4 bases from J, with 8 bases between. Germline V gives CDR1 MDHEN, CDR2 SYDVKM. This CDR3 comprises 14 residues. Written as DNA, the CDR3 is TGTGCCAGCAGTTTAAGCAGGGCCACCGGGGAGCTGTTTTTT. Its protein product is CASSLSRATGELFF.

DNA of the CDR3: TGCGCCAGCAGCACCGGGACAGGGGGGTGGAAACTGTTTTTT. Its protein product is CASSTGTGGWKLFF. This chain uses TRBV4-1 with TRBJ1-4, with 11 bases identical to TRBD1. After removal of 5 bases from V and 11 bases from J, the junction contained 7 bases not matched to a gene. Germline lookup yields CDR1 MGHRA and CDR2 YSYEKL. The CDR3 contains 14 residues.

This clone has a handful of counts. The rearrangement uses TRBV29-1 and TRBJ1-2; D remains unclear. The CDR3 is 12 amino acids. Germline V gene lookup returns CDR1 SQVTM and CDR2 ANQGSEA. Trimming cost V 8 bases and J 6 bases, with 16 bases left between them. The CDR3 bases are TGCAGCTTAGGACGGTTAGAAGATGGCTACACCTTC. Its translation is CSLGRLEDGYTF.

The chain is built from TRBV30 and TRBJ1-6; a possible D gene is TRBD1 (5 bases). CDR1 GTSNPN and CDR2 SVGIG come from the germline V gene (reference sequence). V was shortened by 5 bases and J by 7 bases, with 9 bases between the two germline ends. This CDR3 has 12 residues. The CDR3 protein is CAWDRSNSPLHF. The CDR3 nucleotides are TGTGCCTGGGACAGATCAAATTCACCCCTCCACTTT.

The chain employs TRBV29-1 and TRBJ1-2; D gene unclear. The CDR3 loop spans 11 amino acids. Germline V gives CDR1 SQVTM, CDR2 ANQGSEA. V was cut by 6 bases and J by 4 bases, with 9 bases left in between. The CDR3 spells CSVLDTYGYTF. The DNA for the CDR3 is TGCAGCGTGCTTGACACCTATGGCTACACCTTC.

The V gene is TRBV19, the J gene TRBJ1-6; D gene uncertain. Germline V gives CDR1 LNHDA, CDR2 SQIVND (reference sequence). Trimming shortened V by 7 bases and J by 6 bases, and 19 bases separated the two germline ends. This CDR3 is 16 amino acids long. As DNA, the CDR3 is TGTGCCAGTACTCTAAACCCAGGAAACTCTAATTCACCCCTCCACTTT. Its translation: CASTLNPGNSNSPLHF.

The V gene is TRBV2, the J gene TRBJ2-7, with D uncertain. CDR3 size: 10 residues. Germline CDR1 and CDR2: SNHLY and FYNNEI. V lost 5 bases, J lost 13 bases, and 12 bases lay in between. CDR3: CASSYRLTYF. CDR3 in DNA: TGTGCCAGCAGTTATCGGTTGACTTACTTC.

The chain has TRBV7-6 and TRBJ2-1; TRBD1 or TRBD2 may be the D gene (6 bases each). Germline CDR1 and CDR2: SGHVS and FNYEAQ. This CDR3 comprises 17 residues. Deletions cut 5 bases from V and 0 bases from J, with 17 bases between. The CDR3 protein is CASSRRTGASSYNEQFF. The CDR3 nucleotides are TGTGCCAGCAGCCGTCGGACGGGGGCCAGCTCCTACAATGAGCAGTTCTTC.

The chain joins TRBV30 to TRBJ2-5, with 9 bases matching TRBD2. The CDR3 consists of 14 residues. Per germline, CDR1 GTSNPN and CDR2 SVGIG (reference sequence). Trimming took 3 bases from V and 3 from J; bases not matched to a gene: 5. This CDR3 is CAWSGLAGKETQYF. The CDR3 bases are TGTGCCTGGAGCGGTCTAGCGGGAAAAGAGACCCAGTACTTC.

The chain is built from TRBV25-1 and TRBJ1-2; 9 bases map to TRBD1. Trimming took 6 bases from V and 5 from J; bases not matched to a gene: 4. The CDR3 has 13 amino acids. Germline V gene lookup returns CDR1 MGHDK and CDR2 SYGVNS. CDR3 coding DNA: TGTGCCAGCAGGGGGGACAGGGCTTATGGCTACACCTTC. This sequence encodes CASRGDRAYGYTF.

V and J are TRBV27 and TRBJ2-7; D is undetermined. This CDR3 is 14 amino acids long. CDR1 is MNHEY, CDR2 SMNVEV, per germline (reference sequence). Trimming cost V 2 bases and J 2 bases, with 10 bases left between them. CDR3 nucleotides: TGTGCCAGCAGTTTAGCGGCCCAGACCTACGAGCAGTACTTC. It yields the protein CASSLAAQTYEQYF.

This sequence joins TRBV18 and TRBJ1-2; 8 bases match TRBD1. The CDR3 sequence is 16 residues long. V trimming: 0 bases; J trimming: 2 bases; junction bases outside the gene matches: 5. Germline V lookup: CDR1 KGHSH, CDR2 LQKENI. The CDR3 protein is CASSPPVGQGNYGYTF. CDR3 coding DNA: TGTGCCAGCTCACCACCGGTAGGACAGGGAAACTATGGCTACACCTTC.